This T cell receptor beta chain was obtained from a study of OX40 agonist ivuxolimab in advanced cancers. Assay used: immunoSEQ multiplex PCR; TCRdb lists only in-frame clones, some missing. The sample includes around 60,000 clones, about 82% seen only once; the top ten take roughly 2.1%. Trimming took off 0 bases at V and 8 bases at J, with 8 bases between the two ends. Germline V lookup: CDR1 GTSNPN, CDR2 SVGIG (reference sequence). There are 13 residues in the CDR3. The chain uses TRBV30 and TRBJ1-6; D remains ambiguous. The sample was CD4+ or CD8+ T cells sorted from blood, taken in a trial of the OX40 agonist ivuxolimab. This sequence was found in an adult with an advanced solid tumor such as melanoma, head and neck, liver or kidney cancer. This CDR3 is CAWSVKSDSPLHF. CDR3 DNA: TGTGCCTGGAGTGTAAAGAGCGATTCACCCCTCCACTTT.